This T cell receptor (beta chain) was identified in a study of shared clonotypes between healthy human individuals. Ten immunoSEQ deep assay plates were used to sequence unsorted PBMC DNA. Using immunoSEQ multiplex PCR, the repertoire was profiled, and TCRdb retains in-frame clones only, with some absent. The data hold about half a million clones, with 79% observed a single time. Germline trimming cut 5 bases from V and 4 bases from J; bases unmatched to any gene: 5. The germline gives CDR1 MDHEN, CDR2 SYDVKM. The CDR3 runs 14 residues. Those who donated, Caucasian adults without exception, all lived in Nashville, Tennessee. For unsorted samples, genomic DNA was extracted from 80 million to 100 million PBMCs.

This sequence was found in a woman in her thirties or forties in good health. Some clones in this sample may be carry-over from other donors' samples. The gene calls are TRBV28 and TRBJ2-7, with 10 bases identical to TRBD2. The sequenced material came from PBMCs. CDR3 DNA sequence: TGTGCCAGCAGTGTAGCGGGAGGTCAATACGAGCAGTACTTC. Amino acid sequence: CASSVAGGQYEQYF. Variable domain in full (rest from reference TRBV28 and TRBJ2-7): DVKVTQSSRYLVKRTGEKVFLECVQDMDHENMFWYRQDPGLGLRLIYFSYDVKMKEKGDIPEGYSVSREKKERFSLILESASTNQTSMYLCASSVAGGQYEQYFGPGTRLTVT.